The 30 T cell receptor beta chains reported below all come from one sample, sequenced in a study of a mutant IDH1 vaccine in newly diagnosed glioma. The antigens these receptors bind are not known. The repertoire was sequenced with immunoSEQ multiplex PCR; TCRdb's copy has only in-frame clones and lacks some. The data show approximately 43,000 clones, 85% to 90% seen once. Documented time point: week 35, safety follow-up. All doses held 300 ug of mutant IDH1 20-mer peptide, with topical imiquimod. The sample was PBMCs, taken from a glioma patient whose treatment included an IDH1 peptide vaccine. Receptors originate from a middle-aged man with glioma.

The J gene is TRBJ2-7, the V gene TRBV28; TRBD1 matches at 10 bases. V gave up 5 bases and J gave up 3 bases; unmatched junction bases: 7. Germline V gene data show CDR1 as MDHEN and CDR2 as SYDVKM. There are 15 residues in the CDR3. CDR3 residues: CASSPRTGGYYEQYF. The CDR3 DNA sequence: TGTGCCAGCAGTCCCCGGACAGGGGGTTACTACGAGCAGTACTTC.

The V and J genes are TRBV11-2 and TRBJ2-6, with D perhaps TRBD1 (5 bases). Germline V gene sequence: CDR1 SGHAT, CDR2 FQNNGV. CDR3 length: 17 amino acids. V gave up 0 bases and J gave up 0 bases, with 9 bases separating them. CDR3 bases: TGTGCCAGCAGCTTAGAAAGGGGTGTCTCTGGGGCCAACGTCCTGACTTTC. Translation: CASSLERGVSGANVLTF.

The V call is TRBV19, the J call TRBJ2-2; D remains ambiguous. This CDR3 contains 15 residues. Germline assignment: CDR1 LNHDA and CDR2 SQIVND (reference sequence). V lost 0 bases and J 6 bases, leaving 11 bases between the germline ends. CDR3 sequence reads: CASSIEGRGAGELFF. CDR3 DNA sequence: TGTGCCAGTAGTATAGAAGGCCGTGGGGCCGGGGAGCTGTTTTTT.

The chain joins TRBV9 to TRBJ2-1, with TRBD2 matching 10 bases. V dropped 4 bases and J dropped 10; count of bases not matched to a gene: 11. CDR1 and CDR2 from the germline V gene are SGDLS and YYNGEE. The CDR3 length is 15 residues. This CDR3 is CASSILAGRGSEQFF. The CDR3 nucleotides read TGTGCCAGCAGCATACTAGCGGGGAGGGGTTCGGAGCAGTTCTTC.

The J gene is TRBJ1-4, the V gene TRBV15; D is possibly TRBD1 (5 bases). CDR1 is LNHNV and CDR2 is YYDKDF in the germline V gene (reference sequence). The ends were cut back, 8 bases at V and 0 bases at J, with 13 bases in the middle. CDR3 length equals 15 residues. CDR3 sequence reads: CATGGASATNEKLFF. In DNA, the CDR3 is TGTGCCACCGGTGGGGCGTCAGCAACTAATGAAAAACTGTTTTTT.

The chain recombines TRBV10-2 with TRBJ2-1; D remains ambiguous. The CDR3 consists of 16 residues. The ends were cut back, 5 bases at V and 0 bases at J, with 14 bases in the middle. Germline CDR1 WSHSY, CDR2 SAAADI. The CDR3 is CASSSDSYSSYNEQFF. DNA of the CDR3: TGCGCCAGCAGTTCCGACTCGTATAGCTCCTACAATGAGCAGTTCTTC.

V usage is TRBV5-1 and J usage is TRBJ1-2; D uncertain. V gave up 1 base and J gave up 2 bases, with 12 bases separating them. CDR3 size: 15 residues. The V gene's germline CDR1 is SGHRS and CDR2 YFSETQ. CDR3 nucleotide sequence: TGCGCCAGCAGCTTGCTCGGAGACACCAACTATGGCTACACCTTC. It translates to CASSLLGDTNYGYTF.

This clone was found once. CDR3 in amino acids: CASSSFSTDTQYF. The CDR3 DNA sequence: TGTGCCAGCAGCTCCTTTAGCACAGATACGCAGTATTTT. The chain carries TRBV5-6 and TRBJ2-3; D gene uncertain. This CDR3 comprises 13 residues. Trimming took 3 bases from V and 0 from J, leaving 5 bases between them. Per germline, CDR1 SGHDT and CDR2 YYEEEE.

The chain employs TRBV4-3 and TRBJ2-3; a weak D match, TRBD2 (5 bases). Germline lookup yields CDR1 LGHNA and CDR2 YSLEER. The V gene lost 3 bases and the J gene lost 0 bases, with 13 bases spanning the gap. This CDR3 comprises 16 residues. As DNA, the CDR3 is TGCGCCAGCAGCCACGACGTTCGAGGGAGCACAGATACGCAGTATTTT. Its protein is CASSHDVRGSTDTQYF.

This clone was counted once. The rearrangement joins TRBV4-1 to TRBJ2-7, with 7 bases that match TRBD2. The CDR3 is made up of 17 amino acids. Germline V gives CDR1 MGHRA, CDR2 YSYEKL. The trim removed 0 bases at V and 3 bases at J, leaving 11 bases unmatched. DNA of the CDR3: TGCGCCAGCAGCCAAGATCGGGGTGGAGGGACTAACTACGAGCAGTACTTC. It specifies CASSQDRGGGTNYEQYF.

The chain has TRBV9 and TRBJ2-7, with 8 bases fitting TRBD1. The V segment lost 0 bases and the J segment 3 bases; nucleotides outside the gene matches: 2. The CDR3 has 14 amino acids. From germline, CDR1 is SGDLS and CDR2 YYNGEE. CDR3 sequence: CASSVGTGIYEQYF. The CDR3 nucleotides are TGTGCCAGCAGCGTAGGGACAGGGATCTACGAGCAGTACTTC.

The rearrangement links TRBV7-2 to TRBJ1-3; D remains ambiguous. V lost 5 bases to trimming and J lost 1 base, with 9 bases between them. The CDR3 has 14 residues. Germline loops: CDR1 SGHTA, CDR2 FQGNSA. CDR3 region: CASSPGGSGNTIYF. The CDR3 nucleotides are TGTGCCAGCAGCCCAGGCGGATCTGGAAACACCATATATTTT.

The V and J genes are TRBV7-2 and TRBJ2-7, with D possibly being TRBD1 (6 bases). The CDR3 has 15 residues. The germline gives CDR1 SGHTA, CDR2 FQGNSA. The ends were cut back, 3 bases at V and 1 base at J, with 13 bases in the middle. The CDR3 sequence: CASSFTGKRSYEQYF. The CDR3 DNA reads TGTGCCAGCAGCTTTACAGGGAAAAGGTCCTACGAGCAGTACTTC.

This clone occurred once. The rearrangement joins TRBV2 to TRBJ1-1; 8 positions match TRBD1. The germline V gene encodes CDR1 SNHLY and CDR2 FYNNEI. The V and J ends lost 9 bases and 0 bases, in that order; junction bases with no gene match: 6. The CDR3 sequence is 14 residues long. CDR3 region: CASAWTGMNTEAFF. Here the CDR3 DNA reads TGTGCCAGTGCCTGGACAGGGATGAACACTGAAGCTTTCTTT.

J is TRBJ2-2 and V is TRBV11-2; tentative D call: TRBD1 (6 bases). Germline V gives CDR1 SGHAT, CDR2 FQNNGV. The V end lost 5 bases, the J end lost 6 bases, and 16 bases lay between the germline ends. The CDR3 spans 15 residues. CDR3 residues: CASSPIRKGAGELFF. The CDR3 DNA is TGTGCCAGCAGCCCGATACGAAAGGGGGCCGGGGAGCTGTTTTTT.

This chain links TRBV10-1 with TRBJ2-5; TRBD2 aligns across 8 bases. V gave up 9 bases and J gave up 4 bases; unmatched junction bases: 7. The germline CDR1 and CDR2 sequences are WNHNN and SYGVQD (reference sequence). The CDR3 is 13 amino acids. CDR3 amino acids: CASLGTSRETQYF. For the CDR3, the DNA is TGCGCCAGTCTAGGGACTAGTAGAGAGACCCAGTACTTC.

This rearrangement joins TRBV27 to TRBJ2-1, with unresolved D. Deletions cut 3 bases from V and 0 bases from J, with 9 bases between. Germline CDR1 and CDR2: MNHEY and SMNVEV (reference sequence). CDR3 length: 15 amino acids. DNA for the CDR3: TGTGCCAGCAGTTTTGCCGGAAGCTCCTACAATGAGCAGTTCTTC. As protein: CASSFAGSSYNEQFF.

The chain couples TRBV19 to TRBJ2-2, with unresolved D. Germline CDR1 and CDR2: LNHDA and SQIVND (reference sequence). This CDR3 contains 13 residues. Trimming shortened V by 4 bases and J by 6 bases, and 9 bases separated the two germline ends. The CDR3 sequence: CASSTRAPGELFF. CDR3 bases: TGTGCCAGTAGTACTCGGGCTCCCGGGGAGCTGTTTTTT.

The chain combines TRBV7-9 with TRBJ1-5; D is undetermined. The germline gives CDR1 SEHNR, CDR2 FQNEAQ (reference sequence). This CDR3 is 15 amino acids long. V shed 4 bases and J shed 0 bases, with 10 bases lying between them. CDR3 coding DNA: TGTGCCAGCAGCTCCCCGGGAAATAGCAATCAGCCCCAGCATTTT. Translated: CASSSPGNSNQPQHF.

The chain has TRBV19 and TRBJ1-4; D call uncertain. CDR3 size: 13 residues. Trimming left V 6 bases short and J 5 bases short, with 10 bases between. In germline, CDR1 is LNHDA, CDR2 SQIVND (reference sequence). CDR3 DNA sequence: TGTGCCAGTAGCTCTACGGAGAATGAAAAACTGTTTTTT. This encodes CASSSTENEKLFF.

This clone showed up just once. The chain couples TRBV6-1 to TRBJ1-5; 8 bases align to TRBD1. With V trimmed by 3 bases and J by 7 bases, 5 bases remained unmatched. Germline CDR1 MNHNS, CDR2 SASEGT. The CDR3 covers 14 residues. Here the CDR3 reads CASSDRGRNQPQHF. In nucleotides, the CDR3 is TGTGCCAGCAGTGACAGGGGGCGAAACCAGCCCCAGCATTTT.

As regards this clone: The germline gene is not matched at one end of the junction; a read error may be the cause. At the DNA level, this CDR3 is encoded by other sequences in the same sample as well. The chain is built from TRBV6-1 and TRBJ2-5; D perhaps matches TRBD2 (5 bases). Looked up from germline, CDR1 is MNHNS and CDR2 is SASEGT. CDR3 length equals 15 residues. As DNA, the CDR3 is TGCGCCAGCGGAAGTCCCCTGATCCTACAAGAGACCCAGTACTTC. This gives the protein CASGSPLILQETQYF.

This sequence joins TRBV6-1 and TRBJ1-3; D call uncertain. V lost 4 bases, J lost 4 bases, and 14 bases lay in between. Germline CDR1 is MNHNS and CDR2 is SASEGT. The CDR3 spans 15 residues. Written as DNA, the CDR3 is TGTGCCAGCAGTGCTACCCGGACCTCAGGAAACACCATATATTTT. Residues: CASSATRTSGNTIYF.

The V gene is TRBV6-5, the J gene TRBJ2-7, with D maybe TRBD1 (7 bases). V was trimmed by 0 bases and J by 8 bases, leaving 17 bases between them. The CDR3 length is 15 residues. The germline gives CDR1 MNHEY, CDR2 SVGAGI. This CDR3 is CASSYSTRGRTKQYF. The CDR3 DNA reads TGTGCCAGCAGTTACTCGACAAGGGGGCGGACTAAGCAGTACTTC.

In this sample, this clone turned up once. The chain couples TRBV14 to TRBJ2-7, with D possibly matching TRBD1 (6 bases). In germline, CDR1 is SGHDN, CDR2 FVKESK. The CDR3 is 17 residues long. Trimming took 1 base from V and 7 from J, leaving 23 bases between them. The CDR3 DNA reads TGTGCCAGCAGCCAAGGGGGTTCGTGGACAGCTTCCTTGGAGCAGTACTTC. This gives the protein CASSQGGSWTASLEQYF.

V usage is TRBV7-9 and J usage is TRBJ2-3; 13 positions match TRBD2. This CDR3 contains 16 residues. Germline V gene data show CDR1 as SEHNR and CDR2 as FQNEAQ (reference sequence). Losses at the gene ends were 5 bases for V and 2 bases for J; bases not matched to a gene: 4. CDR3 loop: CASSPGTSGTTDTQYF. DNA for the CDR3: TGTGCCAGCAGCCCAGGGACTAGCGGGACCACAGATACGCAGTATTTT. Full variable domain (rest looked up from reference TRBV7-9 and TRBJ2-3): DTGVSQNPRHKITKRGQNVTFRCDPISEHNRLYWYRQTLGQGPEFLTYFQNEAQLEKSRLLSDRFSAERPKGSFSTLEIQRTEQGDSAMYLCASSPGTSGTTDTQYFGPGTRLTVL.

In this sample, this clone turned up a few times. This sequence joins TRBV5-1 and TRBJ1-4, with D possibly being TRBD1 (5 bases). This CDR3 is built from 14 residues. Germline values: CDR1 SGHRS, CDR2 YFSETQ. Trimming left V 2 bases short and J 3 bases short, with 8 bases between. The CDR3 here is CASSFRGSNEKLFF. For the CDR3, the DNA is TGCGCCAGCAGCTTTCGGGGGTCTAATGAAAAACTGTTTTTT. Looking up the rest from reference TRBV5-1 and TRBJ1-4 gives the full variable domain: KAGVTQTPRYLIKTRGQQVTLSCSPISGHRSVSWYQQTPGQGLQFLFEYFSETQRNKGNFPGRFSGRQFSNSRSEMNVSTLELGDSALYLCASSFRGSNEKLFFGSGTQLSVL.

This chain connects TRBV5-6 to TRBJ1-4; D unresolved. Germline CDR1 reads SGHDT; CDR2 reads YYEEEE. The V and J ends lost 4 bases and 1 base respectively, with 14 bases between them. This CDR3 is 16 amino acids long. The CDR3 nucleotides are TGTGCCAGCAGCGGTGGCATTGGGTTAACTAATGAAAAACTGTTTTTT. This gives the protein CASSGGIGLTNEKLFF.

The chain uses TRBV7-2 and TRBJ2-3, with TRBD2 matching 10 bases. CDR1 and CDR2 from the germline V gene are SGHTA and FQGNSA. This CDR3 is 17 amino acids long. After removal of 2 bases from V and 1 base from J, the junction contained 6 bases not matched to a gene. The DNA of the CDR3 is TGTGCCAGCAGCTTATTGCTAGCGGGAGATGGCACAGATACGCAGTATTTT. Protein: CASSLLLAGDGTDTQYF. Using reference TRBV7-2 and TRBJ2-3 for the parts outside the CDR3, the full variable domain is GAGVSQSPSNKVTEKGKDVELRCDPISGHTALYWYRQSLGQGLEFLIYFQGNSAPDKSGLPSDRFSAERTGGSVSTLTIQRTQQEDSAVYLCASSLLLAGDGTDTQYFGPGTRLTVL.

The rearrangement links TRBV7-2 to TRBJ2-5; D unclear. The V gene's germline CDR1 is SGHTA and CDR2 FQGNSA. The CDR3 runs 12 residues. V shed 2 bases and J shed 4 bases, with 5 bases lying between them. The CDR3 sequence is CASSLIRETQYF. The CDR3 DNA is TGTGCCAGCAGCTTAATTCGAGAGACCCAGTACTTC.